The entry below gives a single T cell receptor beta chain sequence along with its context. No antigen is known for it. No base-level quality is on record; no much larger clone is a single base apart. The identical CDR3 is also encoded by other nucleotide sequences in the sample. This sample was taken from a study of blood T cell repertoires in COVID-19 (TCRdb year 2020). Some background on the complete study: Samples covering the acute and convalescent phases of COVID-19 were provided by collaborators in the United States, Italy and Spain. The material from the prospective study consisted of cDNA or gDNA derived from T cells, B-cell-depleted T cells, or PBMCs. The dataset comprised deeply sampled blood TCRbeta repertoires from subjects exposed to, actively infected with, or recovered from COVID-19. A freely available public database, intended as a resource for researchers studying the immune response to SARS-CoV-2, is where the repertoires were released. Samples came from the ongoing ImmuneRACE study (first 160 participants) plus 1,254 subjects from 6 global collaborators. Sample metadata almost always included a de-identified subject ID, COVID-19 status, age in years and sex. HLA class I and class II types, where available, came from metadata supplied by the sample provider rather than from assay-based typing.

TCRbeta CDR3 regions were amplified from genomic DNA using the immunoSEQ Assay, a bias-controlled multiplex PCR. The paper's processing steps were these. The number of nucleated cells in each sample was estimated by amplification of reference gene primers within the assay. To quantify the absolute abundance of each unique TCRbeta CDR3 rearrangement, sequence reads were collapsed and filtered. Productive Simpson clonality was computed per sample as the square root of Simpson's diversity index over productive rearrangements. Sourced from immuneACCESS, this table was stored by TCRdb with only in-frame sequences that have V and J called. A share of the clones is absent; for the studies checked, an unresolved V gene accounts for under half, and the remainder has no known explanation. For V, J and clone size, that table is used; D and trimming come from the DNA. In this sample the table shows a few hundred thousand clones, about 85% of which occur a single time. Approximately 3.6% of the sample is taken by the ten largest.

The full study reports these points: Clinical and demographic metadata were provided uncurated, with the amount varying by source and participant.

V trim: 3 bases; J trim: 7 bases; unmatched bases: 3. CDR1 and CDR2 are drawn from the germline V gene: SGDLS, YYNGEE. From the cysteine up to the phenylalanine, the CDR3 has a length of 14 residues. The retained sequence is limited to the CDR3, 42 bases, with the frame set at the first base. Collaborating institutions collected whole blood in K2EDTA tubes following their own protocols. For TCRbeta analysis, collaborators shipped samples in one of three forms: frozen whole blood, isolated PBMCs, or DNA extracted from either of those sample types. The clonotype was recovered from a woman aged 18-29 years with acute or convalescent COVID-19. Source material: peripheral blood. Recombination connected TRBV9 to TRBJ1-6, with 8 bases matching TRBD1. The base sequence is TGTGCCAGCAGCGCGGGGACAGGCAATTCACCCCTCCACTTT. It translates to CASSAGTGNSPLHF.